This T cell receptor beta chain came from a study of blood T cell repertoires in COVID-19. Original processing methods: Amplification from reference gene primers served as the basis for estimated nucleated cell counts. Only in-frame clones appear in the TCRdb table, and some are missing; sequencing was by immunoSEQ multiplex PCR. V and J calls plus clone size are reproduced from that table; the DNA served to infer D and trimming. Seen here are 40,000 to 55,000 clones, 75% to 95% observed once, and the top ten hold 6.4%. CDR1 and CDR2 (germline): PRHDT, FYEKMQ (reference sequence). CDR3 length equals 14 residues. The ends were cut back, 2 bases at V and 6 bases at J, with 12 bases in the middle.

The chain has TRBV13 and TRBJ2-3, with D possibly being TRBD2 (6 bases). The clonotype was recovered from a man aged 65 to 85 with active COVID-19. Sequenced input: peripheral blood. The CDR3, as DNA: TGTGCCAGCAGCTTATGGCGGGATATTGATACGCAGTATTTT. Translated, it gives CASSLWRDIDTQYF.